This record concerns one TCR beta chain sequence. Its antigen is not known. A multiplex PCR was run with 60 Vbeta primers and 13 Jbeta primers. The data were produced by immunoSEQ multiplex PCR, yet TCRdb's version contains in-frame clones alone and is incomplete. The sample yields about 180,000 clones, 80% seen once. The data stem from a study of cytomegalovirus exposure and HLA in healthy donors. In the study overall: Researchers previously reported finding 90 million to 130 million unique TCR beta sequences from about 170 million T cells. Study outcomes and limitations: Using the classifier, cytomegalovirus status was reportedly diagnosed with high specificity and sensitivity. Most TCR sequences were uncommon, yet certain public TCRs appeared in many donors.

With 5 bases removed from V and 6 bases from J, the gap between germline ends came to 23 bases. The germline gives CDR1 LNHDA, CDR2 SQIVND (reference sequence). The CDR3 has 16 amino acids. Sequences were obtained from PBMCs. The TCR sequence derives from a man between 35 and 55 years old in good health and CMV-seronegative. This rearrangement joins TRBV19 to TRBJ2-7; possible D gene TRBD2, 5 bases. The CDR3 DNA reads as TGTGCCAGTAGTCCCCGGGATTTGTCGAATCTAGGCGAGCAGTACTTC. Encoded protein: CASSPRDLSNLGEQYF.